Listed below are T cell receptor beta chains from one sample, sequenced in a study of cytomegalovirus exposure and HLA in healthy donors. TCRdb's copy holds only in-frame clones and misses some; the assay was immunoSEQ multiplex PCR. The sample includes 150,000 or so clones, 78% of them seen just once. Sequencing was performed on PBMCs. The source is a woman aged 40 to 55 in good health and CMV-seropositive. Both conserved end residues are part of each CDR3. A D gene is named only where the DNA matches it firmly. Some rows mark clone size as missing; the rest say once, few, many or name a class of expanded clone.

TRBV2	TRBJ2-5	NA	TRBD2	TGTGCCAGCGTTAGCGGGGGGAAGGAGACCCAGTACTTC	CASVSGGKETQYF
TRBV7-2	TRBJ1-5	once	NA	TGTGCCAGCAGCTTAGGTCGGGGTAATCAGCCCCAGCATTTT	CASSLGRGNQPQHF
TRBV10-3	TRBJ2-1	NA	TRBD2	TGTGCCATCAGTGAGCAGCGGGGGGGCCTCAATGAGCAGTTCTTC	CAISEQRGGLNEQFF
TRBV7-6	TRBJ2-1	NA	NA	TGTGCCAGCAGTCGAGGGGTCTGGGGGACTCGAAACAATGAGCAGTTCTTC	CASSRGVWGTRNNEQFF
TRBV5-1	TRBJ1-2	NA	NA	TGCGCCAGCAGCTTGGAGTCCAAGGAGGATGGCTACACCTTC	CASSLESKEDGYTF
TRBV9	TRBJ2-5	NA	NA	TGTGCCAGCAGCTTAACCAGGGGAGAGACCCAGTACTTC	CASSLTRGETQYF
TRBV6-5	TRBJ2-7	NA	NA	TGTGCCAGCAGTGAGGGGGGGGCGAACTACGAGCAGTACTTC	CASSEGGANYEQYF
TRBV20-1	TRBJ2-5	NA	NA	TGCAGTGCTGGACTTCAAGAGACCCAGTACTTC	CSAGLQETQYF
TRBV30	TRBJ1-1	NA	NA	TGTGCCTGGATTTCAGTGAACACTGAAGCTTTCTTT	CAWISVNTEAFF
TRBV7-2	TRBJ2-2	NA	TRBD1	TGTGCCAGCAGCTTAGATGGGACAGGGTTTTTAGAGCTGTTTTTT	CASSLDGTGFLELFF
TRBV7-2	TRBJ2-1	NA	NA	TGTGCCAGCAGCTTAGCGGAAGTCGGGGTTACCTACAATGAGCAGTTCTTC	CASSLAEVGVTYNEQFF
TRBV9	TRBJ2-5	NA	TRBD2	TGTGCCAGCAGCGCCGTGGGTAGCGGGGGCCGAGGGGTCCAGTACTTC	CASSAVGSGGRGVQYF
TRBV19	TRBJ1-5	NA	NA	TGTGCCAGTAGTTACAGTGAGGGGGGCAATCAGCCCCAGCATTTT	CASSYSEGGNQPQHF
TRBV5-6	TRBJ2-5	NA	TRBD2	TGTGCCAGCAGCATTGGTAGCGGGGTCCGGGAGACCCAGTACTTC	CASSIGSGVRETQYF
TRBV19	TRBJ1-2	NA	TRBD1	TGTGCCAGTAGAGGACAGGGGGCTATCTACGGCGGCTACACCTTC	CASRGQGAIYGGYTF
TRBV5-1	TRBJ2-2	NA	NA	TGCGCCAGCAGCTTGGTGACAGGCGATACAATGAACACCGGGGAGCTGTTTTTT	CASSLVTGDTMNTGELFF
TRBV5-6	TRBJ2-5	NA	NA	TGTGCCAGCAGCTTGGGCTTATCAGGGGTTGTGGAGACCCAGTACTTC	CASSLGLSGVVETQYF
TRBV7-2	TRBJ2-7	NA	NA	TGTGCCAGCAGCCTGTACTTGAGCTCCTACGAGCAGTACTTC	CASSLYLSSYEQYF
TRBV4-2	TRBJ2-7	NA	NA	TGTGCCAGCAGCCAAGATTCTGGTACGTCGGGCGAGCAGTACTTC	CASSQDSGTSGEQYF
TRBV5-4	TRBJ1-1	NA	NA	TGTGCCACCACGGGACCGGGGGGGGGCCCATCGAACACTGAAGCTTTCTTT	CATTGPGGGPSNTEAFF
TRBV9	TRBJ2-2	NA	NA	TGTGCCAGCAGCCCTAGGACAGAGAACACCGGGGAGCTGTTTTTT	CASSPRTENTGELFF
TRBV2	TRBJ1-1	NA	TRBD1	TGTGCCAGCAGTCTGTCCCGGACAGGCGCTCGTGAAGCTTTCTTT	CASSLSRTGAREAFF
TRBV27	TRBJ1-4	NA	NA	TGTGCCAGCAGTCCCACTCCGACTTTAAGGACTAATGAAAAACTGTTTTTT	CASSPTPTLRTNEKLFF
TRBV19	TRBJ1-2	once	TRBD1	TGTGCCAGTAGTGGACAGGGGATATATGGCTACACCTTC	CASSGQGIYGYTF
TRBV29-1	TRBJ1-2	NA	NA	TGCAGCGTTGAAATACCGGGGAGGATATATGGCTACACCTTC	CSVEIPGRIYGYTF
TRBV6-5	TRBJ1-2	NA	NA	TGTGCCAGCAGTTACTCGACGGAGATTAACTATGGCTACACCTTC	CASSYSTEINYGYTF
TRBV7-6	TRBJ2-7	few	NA	TGTGCCAGCAGCTTACTGGGTCGGACAGATGTCTACGAGCAGTACTTC	CASSLLGRTDVYEQYF
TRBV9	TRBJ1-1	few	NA	TGTGCCAGCAGCGTATCAGGGTTGGGAAACACTGAAGCTTTCTTT	CASSVSGLGNTEAFF
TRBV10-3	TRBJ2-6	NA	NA	TGTGCCATCAGTGAGTCCACAGGCCGGGTCCTGACTTTC	CAISESTGRVLTF
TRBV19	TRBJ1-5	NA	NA	TGTGCCAGTAATGAAGGGGGAATCGGTCAGCCCCAGCATTTT	CASNEGGIGQPQHF
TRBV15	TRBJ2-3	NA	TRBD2	TGTGCCACCTCACGACTAGCGGGAAGCACAGATACGCAGTATTTT	CATSRLAGSTDTQYF
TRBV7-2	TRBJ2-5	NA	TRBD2	TGTGCCAGCAGTCCCGGGACTAGGGGAGAGACCCAGTACTTC	CASSPGTRGETQYF
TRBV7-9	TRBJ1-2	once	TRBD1	TGTTCCAGCAGCTTAGCGGGACAGGGCGACTATGGCTACACCTTC	CSSSLAGQGDYGYTF
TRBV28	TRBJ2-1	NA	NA	TGTGCCAGCAGAGCCGGGACATCGGCCCAAAATGAGCAGTTCTTC	CASRAGTSAQNEQFF
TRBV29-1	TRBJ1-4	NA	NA	TGCAGCGTGCTGGGAGCAACTAATGAAAAACTGTTTTTT	CSVLGATNEKLFF
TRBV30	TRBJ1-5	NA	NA	TGTGCCTGGAGTATCCCCACAGGGTATTTTCAGCCCCAGCATTTT	CAWSIPTGYFQPQHF
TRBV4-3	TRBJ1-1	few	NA	TGCGCCAGCAGCTCCGCGGCGGGGGAGGCTTTCTTT	CASSSAAGEAFF
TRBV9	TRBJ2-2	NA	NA	TGTGCCAGCAGCGTAGAAAGTTCGGCGGGGCGCACCGGGGAGCTGTTTTTT	CASSVESSAGRTGELFF
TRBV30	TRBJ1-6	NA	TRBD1	TGTGCCTGGAGTACAGGGGGCCGCTCCTATAATTCACCCCTCCACTTT	CAWSTGGRSYNSPLHF
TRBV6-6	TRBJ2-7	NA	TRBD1	TGTGCCGGCGGGACAGGGGTCAACGAGCAGTACTTC	CAGGTGVNEQYF
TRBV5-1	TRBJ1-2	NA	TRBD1	TGCGCCAGCACCACGGGACAGGGGGCGCGTGGCTACACCTTC	CASTTGQGARGYTF
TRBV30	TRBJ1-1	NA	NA	TGTGCCTGGAGTGTAGGCGGCTTGAACACTGAAGCTTTCTTT	CAWSVGGLNTEAFF
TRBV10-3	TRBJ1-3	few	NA	TGTGCCATCTACAGCTTCTCTGGAAACACCATATATTTT	CAIYSFSGNTIYF
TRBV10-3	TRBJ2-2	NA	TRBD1	TGTGCCATCAGTGATGCCGGACAGGGGTACACCGGGGAGCTGTTTTTT	CAISDAGQGYTGELFF